The 21 T cell receptor beta chains below all came from one sample that was sequenced in a study of blood T cell repertoires in COVID-19. Only in-frame clones appear in the TCRdb table, and some are missing; sequencing was by immunoSEQ multiplex PCR. The data hold around 130,000 clones, with approximately 83% observed a single time. Sequencing used peripheral blood. These receptors all stem from a woman aged 50 to 60 who had recovered from COVID-19.

V usage is TRBV3-1 (or the pseudogene TRBV3-2) and J usage is TRBJ2-5; 11 bases are shared with TRBD2. The CDR3 has 18 amino acids. Trimming removed 0 bases from V and 4 bases from J; junction bases left unmatched: 10. Per germline, CDR1 LGHDT and CDR2 YNNKEL (reference sequence). This CDR3 is CASSQDRGSGGGGETQYF. CDR3 sequence (DNA): TGTGCCAGCAGCCAAGATCGGGGTAGCGGGGGGGGCGGAGAGACCCAGTACTTC.

The V and J genes are TRBV7-9 and TRBJ2-7, with 9 bases fitting TRBD2. CDR3 size: 13 residues. J lost 3 bases, V lost 6 bases, and 3 bases had no gene match. From germline, CDR1 is SEHNR and CDR2 FQNEAQ (reference sequence). The CDR3 loop reads CASSAGGIYEQYF. CDR3 in DNA: TGTGCCAGCAGTGCGGGAGGGATCTACGAGCAGTACTTC.

V is TRBV3-1 (or the pseudogene TRBV3-2) and J is TRBJ2-7; unclear D gene. V lost 3 bases to trimming and J lost 7 bases, with 10 bases between them. From germline, CDR1 is LGHDT and CDR2 YNNKEL (reference sequence). The CDR3 contains 12 residues. Here the CDR3 reads CASSHAGLEQYF. CDR3 bases: TGTGCCAGCAGCCATGCCGGGTTGGAGCAGTACTTC.

V usage is TRBV5-4 and J usage is TRBJ1-3; TRBD1 agrees at 8 bases. The CDR3 is made up of 15 amino acids. V shed 3 bases and J 4 bases; nucleotides not matched to a gene: 6. Germline values: CDR1 SGHNT, CDR2 YYREEE (reference sequence). The CDR3 loop is CASSSSGTGGNTIYF. The CDR3 region has the DNA TGTGCCAGCAGCTCGTCCGGGACAGGCGGAAACACCATATATTTT.

The V and J genes are TRBV19 and TRBJ1-6; tentative D call: TRBD1 (6 bases). CDR3 length equals 15 residues. CDR1 LNHDA and CDR2 SQIVND come from the germline V gene (reference sequence). V lost 6 bases and J lost 6, with 15 bases in between. The CDR3 loop reads CASRDRDISNSPLHF. In DNA, the CDR3 is TGTGCCAGTAGGGATCGGGACATAAGTAATTCACCCCTCCACTTT. The variable domain in full, completed from reference TRBV19 and TRBJ1-6, reads DGGITQSPKYLFRKEGQNVTLSCEQNLNHDAMYWYRQDPGQGLRLIYYSQIVNDFQKGDIAEGYSVSREKKESFPLTVTSAQKNPTAFYLCASRDRDISNSPLHFGNGTRLTVT.

This clone has more than one count but fewer than ten. The rearrangement uses TRBV5-1 and TRBJ2-2; D remains ambiguous. CDR1 is SGHRS, CDR2 YFSETQ, per germline. The CDR3 consists of 14 residues. Deletions cut 0 bases from V and 2 bases from J, with 5 bases between. CDR3 in amino acids: CASSLVHNTGELFF. Here the CDR3 DNA reads TGCGCCAGCAGCTTGGTTCATAACACCGGGGAGCTGTTTTTT.

The chain carries TRBV27 and TRBJ2-3; 9 nucleotides line up with TRBD1. Germline CDR1 reads MNHEY; CDR2 reads SMNVEV (reference sequence). The CDR3 is made up of 13 amino acids. V was pared by 5 bases and J by 8 bases, with 5 bases of the junction left unmatched. CDR3 loop: CASSPGQGFTQYF. Written as DNA, the CDR3 is TGTGCCAGCAGTCCAGGACAGGGGTTTACGCAGTATTTT.

The chain employs TRBV7-8 and TRBJ1-3; the D is unclear. Germline V gene sequence: CDR1 SGHVS, CDR2 FQNEAQ. Trimming removed 0 bases at V and 6 bases at J, with 12 bases between. The CDR3 sequence is 15 residues long. The chain's CDR3 is CASSLALPWANTIYF. The CDR3 nucleotides are TGTGCCAGCAGCTTAGCTCTCCCCTGGGCAAACACCATATATTTT.

This rearrangement joins TRBV10-3 to TRBJ1-1; D may be TRBD1 (5 bases). This CDR3 spans 13 amino acids. CDR1 is ENHRY and CDR2 is SYGVKD in the germline V gene. Trimming pared 4 bases from V and 5 bases from J, leaving 11 bases between. The CDR3 nucleotides are TGTGCCATCAGTGCTGTGGGGGGGACTGAAGCTTTCTTT. This sequence encodes CAISAVGGTEAFF.

The chain carries TRBV30 and TRBJ2-7, with 14 bases matching TRBD2. This CDR3 is built from 17 residues. Germline V gives CDR1 GTSNPN, CDR2 SVGIG (reference sequence). Germline trimming cut 0 bases from V and 2 bases from J; bases unmatched to any gene: 6. The CDR3 sequence: CAWSVTRTSGRPYEQYF. In nucleotides, the CDR3 is TGTGCCTGGAGTGTAACCCGGACTAGCGGGAGGCCCTACGAGCAGTACTTC. The full variable domain, its missing parts supplied by reference TRBV30 and TRBJ2-7, is SQTIHQWPATLVQPVGSPLSLECTVEGTSNPNLYWYRQAAGRGLQLLFYSVGIGQISSEVPQNLSASRPQDRQFILSSKKLLLSDSGFYLCAWSVTRTSGRPYEQYFGPGTRLTVT.

V usage is TRBV6-2 or TRBV6-3 and J usage is TRBJ1-5; D is possibly TRBD1 (5 bases). Trimming removed 6 bases at V and 5 bases at J, with 8 bases between. Germline V gene data show CDR1 as MNHEY and CDR2 as SVGEGT. The CDR3 is 12 residues long. DNA of the CDR3: TGTGCCAGCAGCTCCAGGGATCAGCCCCAGCATTTT. Translating gives CASSSRDQPQHF.

The sample holds one count of this clone. The rearrangement joins TRBV6-5 to TRBJ1-5; a weak D match, TRBD1 (5 bases). The CDR3 is 15 residues long. Deletions cut 6 bases from V and 3 bases from J, with 15 bases between. CDR1 is MNHEY, CDR2 SVGAGI, per germline. In DNA, the CDR3 is TGTGCCAGCAGGAGGTACAGGACTATCAATCAGCCCCAGCATTTT. It translates to CASRRYRTINQPQHF.

V usage is TRBV2 and J usage is TRBJ1-2, with D hard to call. Germline V gene lookup returns CDR1 SNHLY and CDR2 FYNNEI. The CDR3 length is 13 residues. Trimming stripped 8 bases from V and 0 bases from J, with 10 bases between. The CDR3 DNA reads as TGTGCCAGCGGGCAGAGTCCTAACTATGGCTACACCTTC. This sequence encodes CASGQSPNYGYTF.

The V gene is TRBV10-1, the J gene TRBJ2-1, with TRBD1 as a possible D gene (6 bases). Germline assignment: CDR1 WNHNN and CDR2 SYGVQD (reference sequence). This CDR3 comprises 15 residues. V was shortened by 3 bases and J by 1 base, with 10 bases between the two germline ends. The CDR3: CASSDQGWSYNEQFF. CDR3 nucleotide sequence: TGCGCCAGCAGTGACCAGGGGTGGTCCTACAATGAGCAGTTCTTC.

V usage is TRBV18 and J usage is TRBJ1-5; 11 bases agree with TRBD1. The length of the CDR3 is 17 residues. V shed 3 bases, J shed 0 bases, and the junction held 4 bases outside the gene matches. From germline, CDR1 is KGHSH and CDR2 LQKENI. CDR3 in amino acids: CASSPDRGLGSNQPQHF. The CDR3, as DNA: TGTGCCAGCTCACCGGACAGGGGGCTGGGTAGCAATCAGCCCCAGCATTTT.

V gene TRBV7-3 combines with J gene TRBJ2-3; 9 bases agree with TRBD1. Germline lookup yields CDR1 SGHTA and CDR2 FQGTGA. V was clipped by 5 bases and J by 1 base; unmatched bases: 7. This CDR3 spans 16 amino acids. CDR3 DNA: TGTGCCAGCAGCCCACCGGACAGGGGCGGCACAGATACGCAGTATTTT. This codes for CASSPPDRGGTDTQYF.

The CDR3 reads CASSEGDRGDEQYF. DNA of the CDR3: TGTGCCAGCAGTGAAGGGGACAGGGGAGACGAGCAGTACTTC. V gene TRBV6-1 combines with J gene TRBJ2-7; 10 bases are shared with TRBD1. V dropped 1 base and J dropped 5; count of bases not matched to a gene: 2. Per germline, CDR1 MNHNS and CDR2 SASEGT. The CDR3 totals 14 residues.

The chain is built from TRBV5-8 and TRBJ1-1, with 7 nucleotides matching TRBD1. V lost 10 bases to trimming and J lost 10 bases; unmatched junction nucleotides: 13. Germline lookup yields CDR1 SGHTS and CDR2 YDEGEE. CDR3 length: 12 residues. The CDR3 DNA reads as TGTGCCGCCAAAATCCGACAGGGCGTAGCTTTCTTT. Translated: CAAKIRQGVAFF.

V is TRBV9 and J is TRBJ1-1; TRBD1 agrees at 11 bases. Germline lookup yields CDR1 SGDLS and CDR2 YYNGEE. The CDR3 length is 14 residues. V lost 4 bases to trimming and J lost 11 bases; unmatched junction nucleotides: 10. CDR3 bases: TGTGCCAGCAGCCTCGGGACAGGGGGTCAGGGGGCTTTCTTT. Its protein is CASSLGTGGQGAFF.

J is TRBJ2-4 and V is TRBV7-9; D is perhaps TRBD2 (6 bases). The germline V and J ends were trimmed by 3 bases and 2 bases, with 14 bases remaining between them. CDR3 length: 16 amino acids. Germline V gene lookup returns CDR1 SEHNR and CDR2 FQNEAQ (reference sequence). CDR3 residues: CASSLMGGGTKNIQYF. In DNA form, the CDR3 reads TGTGCCAGCAGCTTGATGGGAGGTGGGACCAAAAACATTCAGTACTTC.

The gene calls are TRBV20-1 and TRBJ2-3; TRBD2 agrees at 8 bases. The CDR3 spans 17 residues. The germline gives CDR1 DFQATT, CDR2 SNEGSKA (reference sequence). With 3 bases clipped from V and 2 bases from J, the junction kept 13 bases outside the gene matches. CDR3 in amino acids: CSASGSSGLTITDTQYF. CDR3 sequence (DNA): TGCAGTGCTAGTGGGTCTAGCGGGCTCACTATCACAGATACGCAGTATTTT.